This TCR beta chain was captured in a study of blood T cells in healthy people across ages. Whole-study results and caveats: Any changes in expanded clonotypes were possibly confounded, as donor CMV status remained unknown.

Trimming pared 5 bases from V and 10 bases from J, leaving 11 bases between. The length of the CDR3 is 12 residues. This clonotype was seen just once. Its target is not known. Through a sample-barcoded 5' primer and a J-beta primer mix, a second PCR was run for roughly 6 to 12 cycles. TCRdb used MiXCR to reprocess the 5' RACE reads, holding one entry per CDR3 protein. Here the sample spans approximately 820,000 distinct CDR3 sequences, under 45% being singletons. Sequencing was performed on blood. The TCR sequence derives from a man in his sixties in good health. The V and J genes are TRBV12-3 or TRBV12-4 and TRBJ1-4; D ambiguous. The CDR3 DNA is TGTGCCAGCAGTATAGATCGGGGAAAACTGTTTTTT. Protein: CASSIDRGKLFF.